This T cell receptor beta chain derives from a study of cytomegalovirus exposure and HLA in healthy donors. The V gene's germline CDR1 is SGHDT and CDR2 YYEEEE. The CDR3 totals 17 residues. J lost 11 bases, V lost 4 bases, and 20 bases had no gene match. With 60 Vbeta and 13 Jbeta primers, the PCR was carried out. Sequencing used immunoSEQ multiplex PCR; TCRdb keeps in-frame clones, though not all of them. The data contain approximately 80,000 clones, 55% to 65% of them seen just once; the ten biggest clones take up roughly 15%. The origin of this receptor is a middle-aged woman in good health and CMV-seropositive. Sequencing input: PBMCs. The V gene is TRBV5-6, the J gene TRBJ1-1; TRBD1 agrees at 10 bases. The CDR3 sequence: CASSPGWGTGAPQGAFF. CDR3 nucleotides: TGTGCCAGCAGCCCCGGGTGGGGGACAGGGGCGCCCCAAGGGGCTTTCTTT.